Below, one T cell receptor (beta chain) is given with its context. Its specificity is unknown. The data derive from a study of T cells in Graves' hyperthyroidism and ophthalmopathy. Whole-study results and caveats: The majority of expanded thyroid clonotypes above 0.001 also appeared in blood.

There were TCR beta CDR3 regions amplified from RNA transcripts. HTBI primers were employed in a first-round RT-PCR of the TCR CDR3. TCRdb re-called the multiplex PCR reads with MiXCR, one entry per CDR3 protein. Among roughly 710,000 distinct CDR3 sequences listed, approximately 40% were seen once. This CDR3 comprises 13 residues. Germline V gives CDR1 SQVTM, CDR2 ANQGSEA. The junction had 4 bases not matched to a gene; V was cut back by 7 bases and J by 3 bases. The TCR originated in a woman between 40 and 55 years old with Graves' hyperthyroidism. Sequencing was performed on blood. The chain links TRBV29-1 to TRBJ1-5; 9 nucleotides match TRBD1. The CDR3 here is CSGRTGVNQPQHF. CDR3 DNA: TGCAGCGGGAGGACAGGGGTCAATCAGCCCCAGCATTTT.